A selection of T cell receptor beta chains follows, all from one sample in a study of low-dose radiotherapy and immunotherapy resistance in tumors. TCRdb reprocessed the reads with MiXCR, giving one entry per CDR3 protein. The sample contains around 79,000 distinct CDR3 sequences, about 20% of which appear only once. The sample in question was PBMCs, obtained before treatment. The receptor source for this set is a male donor with prostate cancer. Each CDR3 is given with its conserved first and last residue. A D gene is named only where the DNA matches it firmly. Clone size is given for some rows only: seen once, a few or many times, or a class if the clone is expanded.

j_gene: TRBJ2-2; abundance: many; d_gene: NA; v_gene: TRBV4-3; CDR3nt: TGCGCCAGCAGCCAACCCCGGGACAACCGCTTTAACACCGGGGAGCTGTTTTTT; CDR3aa: CASSQPRDNRFNTGELFF
j_gene: TRBJ1-5; abundance: many; d_gene: NA; v_gene: TRBV14; CDR3nt: TGTGCCAGCAGCGCTCATAATCAGCCCCAGCATTTT; CDR3aa: CASSAHNQPQHF
j_gene: TRBJ1-3; abundance: NA; d_gene: NA; v_gene: TRBV12-3/TRBV12-4; CDR3nt: TGTGCCAGCTACTCCAGGGGCTCTGGAAACACCATATATTTT; CDR3aa: CASYSRGSGNTIYF
j_gene: TRBJ2-3; abundance: many; d_gene: NA; v_gene: TRBV3-1; CDR3nt: TGTGCCAGCAGCCACATCCGGGATCTGGATACGCAGTATTTT; CDR3aa: CASSHIRDLDTQYF
j_gene: TRBJ1-1; abundance: many; d_gene: NA; v_gene: TRBV7-9; CDR3nt: TGTGCCAGCAGCTCCGGGAGGTCCACTGAAGCTTTCTTT; CDR3aa: CASSSGRSTEAFF
j_gene: TRBJ1-2; abundance: many; d_gene: NA; v_gene: TRBV20-1; CDR3nt: TGCAGTGCTAGAGAGGTGGGGGTTACCTTC; CDR3aa: CSAREVGVTF
j_gene: TRBJ1-5; abundance: many; d_gene: NA; v_gene: TRBV11-2; CDR3nt: TGTGCCAGCAGCTCCGCAGCGGGGCGCAATCAGCCCCAGCATTTT; CDR3aa: CASSSAAGRNQPQHF
j_gene: TRBJ2-6; abundance: many; d_gene: NA; v_gene: TRBV28; CDR3nt: TGTGCCAGCAGTTTAGGTGCAGGAGGCTCTGGGGCCAACGTCCTGACTTTC; CDR3aa: CASSLGAGGSGANVLTF
j_gene: TRBJ2-2; abundance: many; d_gene: NA; v_gene: TRBV30; CDR3nt: TGTGCCTGGACCGAGCTTACCGGGGAGCTGTTTTTT; CDR3aa: CAWTELTGELFF
j_gene: TRBJ2-1; abundance: many; d_gene: TRBD2; v_gene: TRBV10-1; CDR3nt: TGCGCCAGCAGTGAGGGGGCTAGCGGGCCTAATGAGCAGTTCTTC; CDR3aa: CASSEGASGPNEQFF
j_gene: TRBJ1-4; abundance: many; d_gene: NA; v_gene: TRBV5-1; CDR3nt: TGCGCCAGCAGCTTGGGACAGAATGAAAAACTGTTTTTT; CDR3aa: CASSLGQNEKLFF
j_gene: TRBJ1-1; abundance: many; d_gene: NA; v_gene: TRBV7-9; CDR3nt: TGTGCCAGCAGCCATGGACAGCGGGCTATGAACACTGAAGCTTTCTTT; CDR3aa: CASSHGQRAMNTEAFF
j_gene: TRBJ2-3; abundance: many; d_gene: NA; v_gene: TRBV19; CDR3nt: TGTGCCAGTAGTATTGTCGGACAAGGGGGTGGTACGCAGTATTTT; CDR3aa: CASSIVGQGGGTQYF
j_gene: TRBJ2-7; abundance: NA; d_gene: TRBD1; v_gene: TRBV7-6; CDR3nt: TGTGCCAGCAGCCGCGGGGAGGGACAGGGTACCTACGAGCAGTACTTC; CDR3aa: CASSRGEGQGTYEQYF
j_gene: TRBJ2-5; abundance: NA; d_gene: TRBD2; v_gene: TRBV4-1; CDR3nt: TGCGCCAGCAGCCCCACTAGCGTCCAAGAGACCCAGTACTTC; CDR3aa: CASSPTSVQETQYF
j_gene: TRBJ1-6; abundance: many; d_gene: NA; v_gene: TRBV5-5; CDR3nt: TGTGCCAGCAGCTTAACCGGGGATGTCTATAATTCACCCCTCCACTTT; CDR3aa: CASSLTGDVYNSPLHF
j_gene: TRBJ2-1; abundance: many; d_gene: NA; v_gene: TRBV21-1; CDR3nt: TGTGCCAGCAGCACCCGGACTAGCGGGGGGGCCAGGTCCAATGAGCAGTTCTTC; CDR3aa: CASSTRTSGGARSNEQFF
j_gene: TRBJ2-3; abundance: many; d_gene: TRBD2; v_gene: TRBV7-2; CDR3nt: TGTGCCAGCAGCTCCGCTAGCGGGGGGGTTTGGTCAGATACGCAGTATTTT; CDR3aa: CASSSASGGVWSDTQYF
j_gene: TRBJ1-1; abundance: many; d_gene: TRBD1; v_gene: TRBV12-3/TRBV12-4; CDR3nt: TGTGCCAGCAGTTTAACCAACAGGGGTTCGAACACTGAAGCTTTCTTT; CDR3aa: CASSLTNRGSNTEAFF
j_gene: TRBJ2-1; abundance: many; d_gene: NA; v_gene: TRBV7-2; CDR3nt: TGTGCCAGCAGCTTTAACAGGAATGAGCAGTTCTTC; CDR3aa: CASSFNRNEQFF